This T cell receptor beta chain was retrieved from a study of blood T cell repertoires in COVID-19. Study in general: Samples came from the United States, Italy and Spain, spanning acute and convalescent COVID-19. PBMCs, B-cell-depleted T cells, or T cells were the source of the cDNA or gDNA that made up the material.

Original processing methods: Scientists estimated how many nucleated cells there were by amplifying reference gene primers. Data came from immunoSEQ multiplex PCR; TCRdb stores just in-frame clones and leaves some out. V and J calls and clone size are those listed in that table; D and trimming were worked out from the DNA. The sample records under 100,000 clones, around 80% being singletons. CDR1 is SGHNT and CDR2 is YENEEA in the germline V gene. CDR3 size: 12 residues. The germline V and J ends were trimmed by 4 bases and 10 bases, with 12 bases remaining between them. The sequence was collected from a woman aged 55-69 years with acute or convalescent COVID-19. V is TRBV11-3 and J is TRBJ2-3; D not resolved. The sequencing sample was made of peripheral blood. The CDR3 sequence: CASSSGSLSQYF. CDR3 nucleotides: TGTGCCAGCAGCTCCGGGTCTCTATCGCAGTATTTT.